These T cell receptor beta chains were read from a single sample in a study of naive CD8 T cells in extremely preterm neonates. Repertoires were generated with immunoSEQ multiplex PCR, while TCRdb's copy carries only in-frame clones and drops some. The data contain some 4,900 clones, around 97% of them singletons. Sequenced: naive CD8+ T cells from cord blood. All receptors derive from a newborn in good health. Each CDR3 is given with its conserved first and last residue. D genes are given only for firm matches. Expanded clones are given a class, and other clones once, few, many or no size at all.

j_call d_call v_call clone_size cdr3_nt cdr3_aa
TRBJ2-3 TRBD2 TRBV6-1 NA TGTGCCAGCAGCGCAGGGACTAGCGGGGAGGATACGCAGTATTTT CASSAGTSGEDTQYF
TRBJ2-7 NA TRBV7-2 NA TGTGCCAGCAGCCAGGGGGGCGAGCAGTACTTC CASSQGGEQYF
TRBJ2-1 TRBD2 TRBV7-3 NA TGTGCCAGCAGCTTAGGGACTAGCCTAAGCTCCTACAATGAGCAGTTCTTC CASSLGTSLSSYNEQFF
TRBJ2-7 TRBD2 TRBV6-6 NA TGTGCCAGCACCGATAGCGGGGGGGCCATCCACGAGCAGTACTTC CASTDSGGAIHEQYF
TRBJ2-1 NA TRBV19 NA TGTGCCAGTAGTATAGCAACCTACAATGAGCAGTTCTTC CASSIATYNEQFF
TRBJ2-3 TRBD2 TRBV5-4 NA TGTGCCAGCAGCTTGGGGACTAGCGGATTAACAGATACGCAGTATTTT CASSLGTSGLTDTQYF
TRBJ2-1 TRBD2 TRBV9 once TGTGCCAGCAGCGTAGCAAGACTAGCGGGGGCAAGCAATGAGCAGTTCTTC CASSVARLAGASNEQFF
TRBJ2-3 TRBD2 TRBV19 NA TGTGCCAGTATTAAAATAGCGGGGGCCATGGAAGATACGCAGTATTTT CASIKIAGAMEDTQYF
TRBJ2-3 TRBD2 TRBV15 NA TGTGCCACCAGCGGCGGGGGGGTTCAAGATACGCAGTATTTT CATSGGGVQDTQYF
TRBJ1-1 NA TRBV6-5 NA TGTGCCAGCTCCCATAGCGGGACTGAAGCTTTCTTT CASSHSGTEAFF
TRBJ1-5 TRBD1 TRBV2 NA TGTGCCAGCAGACCCGGACAGGGTCAGCGGCCCCAGCATTTT CASRPGQGQRPQHF
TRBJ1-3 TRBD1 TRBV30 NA TGTGCCTGGAGTGTGGGCAGGGGGCTTGGAAACACCATATATTTT CAWSVGRGLGNTIYF
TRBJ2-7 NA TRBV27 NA TGTGCCAGCAGTGGCGGCCTCCCCGACTACGAGCAGTACTTC CASSGGLPDYEQYF
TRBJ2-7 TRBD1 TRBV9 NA TGTGCCAGCAGCGGGGACCCCTCGACAGGGGTGACCTACGAGCAGTACTTC CASSGDPSTGVTYEQYF
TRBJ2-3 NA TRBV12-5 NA TGTGCTAGTACGGGGGAGGAAGATACGCAGTATTTT CASTGEEDTQYF
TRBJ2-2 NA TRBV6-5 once TGTGCCAGTAGACCTAGCAACACCGGGGAGCTGTTTTTT CASRPSNTGELFF
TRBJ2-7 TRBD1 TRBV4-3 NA TGCGCCAGCAGCCAAGATATGGGACAGGGGGCCTACGAGCAGTACTTC CASSQDMGQGAYEQYF
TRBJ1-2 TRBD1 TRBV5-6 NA TGTGCCAGCAGCTTGGGACAGGGGAACTATGGCTACACCTTC CASSLGQGNYGYTF
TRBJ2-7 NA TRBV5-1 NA TGCGCCAGCAGCTTCAGGGGTCCAGACTACGAGCAGTACTTC CASSFRGPDYEQYF
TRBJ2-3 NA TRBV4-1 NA TGCGCCAGCAGCACAACCCAGGGCCCGCAGTATTTT CASSTTQGPQYF
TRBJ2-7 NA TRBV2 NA TGTGCCAGCAGACAGGGTCCAAACGAGCAGTACTTC CASRQGPNEQYF
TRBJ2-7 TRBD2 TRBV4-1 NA TGCGCCAGCAGCCAAGCTCCGAGCGGGGGGGCCCACGAGCAGTACTTC CASSQAPSGGAHEQYF
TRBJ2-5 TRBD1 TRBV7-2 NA TGTGCCAGCAGCCCAGGGGGCGGAGAGACCCAGTACTTC CASSPGGGETQYF
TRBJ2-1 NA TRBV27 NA TGTGCCAGCAGTCACCCCGGACAGTACAATGAGCAGTTCTTC CASSHPGQYNEQFF
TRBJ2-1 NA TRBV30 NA TGTGCCTGGAGTCGGGGAAGGGGGGGCAATGAGCAGTTCTTC CAWSRGRGGNEQFF
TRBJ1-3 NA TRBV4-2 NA TGTGCCAGCAGCCAAGAACGCAGCTCTGGAAACACCATATATTTT CASSQERSSGNTIYF
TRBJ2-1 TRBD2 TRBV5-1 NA TGCGCCAGCAGCCTACCGGGACTAGCGGGGGACTTCTACAATGAGCAGTTCTTC CASSLPGLAGDFYNEQFF
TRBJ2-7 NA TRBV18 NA TGTGCCAGCTCACCACGGGACAACTACGAGCAGTACTTC CASSPRDNYEQYF
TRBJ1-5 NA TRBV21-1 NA TGTGCCAGCAGCAAAGAGTACAGGCGGCAGCCCCAGCATTTT CASSKEYRRQPQHF
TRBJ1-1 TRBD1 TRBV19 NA TGTGCCAGTAGTTTTGGGACAGTGAACACTGAAGCTTTCTTT CASSFGTVNTEAFF
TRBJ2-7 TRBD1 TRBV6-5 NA TGTGCCAGCAGTGGACAGGGGGCCGAGCAGTACTTC CASSGQGAEQYF